This T cell receptor (beta chain) was recovered during a study of T cell responses to AZD1222 COVID-19 vaccine (dated by TCRdb to the early 2020s). Looking at the study overall: AZD1222 recipients with second doses at about 4 weeks or about 12 weeks were pooled, because spike-specific TCR depth and breadth did not differ between schedules. TCR sequencing covered more than 230 trial participants: about 210 given two doses of AZD1222 and 26 given two doses of MenACWY control vaccine. Trial participants were enrolled by age into subgroups of 18-55, 56-69 and 70-plus years, and roughly 160, 29 and 62 TCR-sequenced participants, respectively, were included in these subgroups.

The meaning of the sample's time point label: baseline before first vaccination. The vaccinee samples were drawn from two UK trials, COV001 and COV002, one of which was a single-blind randomized controlled phase 2/3 trial testing AZD1222 (ChAdOx1 nCoV-19) in healthy adults. For TCRbeta chain sequencing, PBMC samples were collected from trial participants at day 0 and at day 28 after the second dose. The CDR3 regions of human TCRbeta chains were subjected to immunosequencing. Under the source paper's analysis protocol: Repertoire TCRs were checked for matches against a reference library of SARS-CoV-2-specific TCRs that had been generated using the MIRA antigen-specificity platform. Breadth meant the fraction of unique TCRs that were SARS-CoV-2-associated, whereas depth meant the fraction of total T cells that were SARS-CoV-2-associated. Using the MIRA data, each spike-specific TCR was mapped to the spike region that the TCR reacts to and placed in a CD4 or CD8 class. Log10-transformed breadth and depth values were compared by one-way ANOVA with Sidak's multiple comparisons tests. The table was pulled from immuneACCESS by TCRdb, which kept in-frame rearrangements only. Such tables lose some clones; where checked, under half of the loss comes from unresolved V genes, and the rest has no known cause. Clone size and V and J calls were adopted from that table, with D and trimming inferred from the DNA. The sample data list under 140,000 clones, and just under 95% of these were observed just once. Clones ranked in the top ten supply 7.8% of the sample.

Trimming leaves V shorter by 3 bases and J shorter by 3 bases, with the junction holding 3 bases beyond the gene matches. From the cysteine up to the phenylalanine, the CDR3 has a length of 14 residues. Only the CDR3 portion is preserved as DNA: 42 bases, with reading frame beginning at the first base. CDR1 and CDR2 are read off the germline V gene (reference sequence) as LGHDT and YNNKEL. A word on this clone: No cognate antigen has been identified for it. The record has no base qualities; no much larger clone is one base away.

Study-level results and caveats: The vaccine-associated CD4 TCRs covered the entire spike protein, and the dominant responses fell in regions 160-218 and 743-854. Spike-specific TCR breadth and depth rose significantly after two AZD1222 doses compared with day 0 and with MenACWY recipients. In the small 56-69-year group, the increase in depth fell short of significance, most likely because of low power. Conclusions about previously exposed vaccinees were limited because only six AZD1222 recipients were SARS-CoV-2 seropositive at baseline. Reportedly, almost half of the unique spike-specific TCRs recognized epitopes lying outside the regions that are mutated in the B.1.351 and B.1.1.7 variants. Participants were mostly white British and included more females than males, and it was suggested by the authors that clonal diversity may have been underestimated. No day 14 peak-response samples were available, so repertoires were characterized only after the peak T cell response.

This receptor was obtained from an adult in good health. The receptor chain draws on TRBV3-1 (or the pseudogene TRBV3-2) and TRBJ1-1; 8 nucleotides in the junction match TRBD1. The source was peripheral blood, collected on day 0 of AZD1222 vaccination. Here is the DNA: TGTGCCAGCAGCCACGGACAGGGTTACACTGAAGCTTTCTTT. Its product reads: CASSHGQGYTEAFF.